This TCR beta chain stems from a study of technical replicates of blood from four donors. Libraries were prepared by immunoSEQ multiplex PCR; TCRdb keeps only in-frame clonotypes and omits some of them. This repertoire shows approximately 88,000 clones, roughly 94% found once; its top ten account for about 0.27%. Germline V gene lookup returns CDR1 MNHNY and CDR2 SVGAGI (reference sequence). This CDR3 contains 16 residues. Deletions cut 2 bases from V and 0 bases from J, with 11 bases between. The chain combines TRBV6-6 with TRBJ1-3; TRBD1 is a possible D gene (6 bases). Material: T cells isolated from PBMCs. This clonotype was obtained from a human donor in good health. The CDR3 protein is CASSYGGAISGNTIYF. The CDR3 region has the DNA TGTGCCAGCAGTTACGGGGGGGCCATCTCTGGAAACACCATATATTTT.